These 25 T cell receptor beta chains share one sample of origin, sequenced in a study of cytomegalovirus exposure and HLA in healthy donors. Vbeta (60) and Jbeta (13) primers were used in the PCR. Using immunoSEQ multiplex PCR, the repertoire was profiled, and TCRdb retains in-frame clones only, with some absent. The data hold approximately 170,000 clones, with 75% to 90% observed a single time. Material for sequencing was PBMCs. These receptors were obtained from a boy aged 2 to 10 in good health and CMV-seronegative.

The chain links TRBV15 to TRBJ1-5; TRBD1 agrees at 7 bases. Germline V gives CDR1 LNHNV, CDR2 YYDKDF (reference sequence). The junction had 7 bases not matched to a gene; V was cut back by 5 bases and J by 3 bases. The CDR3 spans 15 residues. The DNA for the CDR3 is TGTGCCACCAGCGGATACAGGGGCCTCAATCAGCCCCAGCATTTT. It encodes CATSGYRGLNQPQHF. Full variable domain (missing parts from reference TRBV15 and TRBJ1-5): DAMVIQNPRYQVTQFGKPVTLSCSQTLNHNVMYWYQQKSSQAPKLLFHYYDKDFNNEADTPDNFQSRRPNTSFCFLDIRSPGLGDTAMYLCATSGYRGLNQPQHFGDGTRLSIL.

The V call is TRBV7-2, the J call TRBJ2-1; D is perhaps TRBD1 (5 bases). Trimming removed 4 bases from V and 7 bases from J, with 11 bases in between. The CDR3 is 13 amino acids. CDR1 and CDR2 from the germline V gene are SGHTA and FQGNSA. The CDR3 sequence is CASSYRPGNEQFF. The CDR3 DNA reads TGTGCCAGCAGCTACCGACCAGGGAATGAGCAGTTCTTC.

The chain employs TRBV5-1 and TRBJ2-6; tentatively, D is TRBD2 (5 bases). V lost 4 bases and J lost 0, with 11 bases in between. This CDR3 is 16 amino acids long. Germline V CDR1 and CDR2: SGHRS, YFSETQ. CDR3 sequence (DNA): TGCGCCAGCAGCCCAATCCGGGGCTCTGGGGCCAACGTCCTGACTTTC. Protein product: CASSPIRGSGANVLTF.

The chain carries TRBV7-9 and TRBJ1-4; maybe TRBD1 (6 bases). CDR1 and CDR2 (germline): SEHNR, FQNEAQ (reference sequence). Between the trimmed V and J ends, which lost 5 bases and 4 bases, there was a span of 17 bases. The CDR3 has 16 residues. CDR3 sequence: CASSDTLTGLNEKLFF. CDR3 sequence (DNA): TGTGCCAGCAGCGACACTCTGACAGGACTTAATGAAAAACTGTTTTTT.

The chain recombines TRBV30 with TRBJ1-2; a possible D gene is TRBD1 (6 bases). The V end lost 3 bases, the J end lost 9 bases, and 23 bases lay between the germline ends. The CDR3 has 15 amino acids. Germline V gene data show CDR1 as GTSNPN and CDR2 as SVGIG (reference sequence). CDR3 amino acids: CAWRDTGYRFRSYTF. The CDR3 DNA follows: TGTGCCTGGAGGGATACAGGGTACAGATTTAGAAGCTACACCTTC.

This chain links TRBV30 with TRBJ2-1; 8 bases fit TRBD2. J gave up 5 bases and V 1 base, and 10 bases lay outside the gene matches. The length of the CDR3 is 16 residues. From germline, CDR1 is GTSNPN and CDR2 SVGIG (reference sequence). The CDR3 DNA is TGTGCCTGGAGTGGGTTGGCGGGAGGACTTAACAATGAGCAGTTCTTC. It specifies CAWSGLAGGLNNEQFF.

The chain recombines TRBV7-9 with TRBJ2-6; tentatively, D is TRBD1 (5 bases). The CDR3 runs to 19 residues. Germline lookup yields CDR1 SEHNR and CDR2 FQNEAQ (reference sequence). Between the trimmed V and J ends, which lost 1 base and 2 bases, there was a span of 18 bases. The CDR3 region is CASSLEKQGAQAGANVLTF. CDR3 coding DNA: TGTGCCAGCAGCTTAGAGAAACAAGGGGCCCAGGCTGGGGCCAACGTCCTGACTTTC. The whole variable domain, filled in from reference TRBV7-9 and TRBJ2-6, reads DTGVSQNPRHKITKRGQNVTFRCDPISEHNRLYWYRQTLGQGPEFLTYFQNEAQLEKSRLLSDRFSAERPKGSFSTLEIQRTEQGDSAMYLCASSLEKQGAQAGANVLTFGAGSRLTVL.

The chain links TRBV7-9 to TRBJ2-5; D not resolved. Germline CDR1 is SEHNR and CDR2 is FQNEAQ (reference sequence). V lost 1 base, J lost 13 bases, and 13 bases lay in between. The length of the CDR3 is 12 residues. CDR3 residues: CASSLDGRVRYF. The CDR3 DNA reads TGTGCCAGCAGCTTAGACGGTCGCGTTCGGTACTTC.

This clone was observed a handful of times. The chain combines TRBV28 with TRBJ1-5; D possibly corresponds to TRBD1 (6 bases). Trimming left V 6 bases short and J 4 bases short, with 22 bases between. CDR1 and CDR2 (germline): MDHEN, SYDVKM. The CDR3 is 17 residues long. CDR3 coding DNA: TGTGCCAGCAGCCGAGGAGCAGGGGTACCCCTAAATCAGCCCCAGCATTTT. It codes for CASSRGAGVPLNQPQHF.

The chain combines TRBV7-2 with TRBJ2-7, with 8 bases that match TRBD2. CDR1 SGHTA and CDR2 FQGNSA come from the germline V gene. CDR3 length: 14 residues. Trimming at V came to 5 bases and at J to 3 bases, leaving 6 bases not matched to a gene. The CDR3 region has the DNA TGTGCCAGCAGCCCTCGGACTAGCCTCTACGAGCAGTACTTC. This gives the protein CASSPRTSLYEQYF.

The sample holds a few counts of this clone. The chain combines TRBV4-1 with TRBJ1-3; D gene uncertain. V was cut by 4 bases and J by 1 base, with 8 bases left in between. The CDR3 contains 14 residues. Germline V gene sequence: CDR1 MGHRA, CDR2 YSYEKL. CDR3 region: CASSPGPSGNTIYF. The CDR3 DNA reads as TGCGCCAGCAGCCCAGGCCCATCTGGAAACACCATATATTTT.

In DNA, the CDR3 is TGTGCCAGCAGGGGACTAGCGGGCGCCAACTACGAGCAGTACTTC. Translated: CASRGLAGANYEQYF. The chain is built from TRBV27 and TRBJ2-7, with 12 bases lining up with TRBD2. The CDR3 consists of 15 residues. Germline V gene sequence: CDR1 MNHEY, CDR2 SMNVEV (reference sequence). J was trimmed by 3 bases and V by 6 bases; bases with no gene match: 6.

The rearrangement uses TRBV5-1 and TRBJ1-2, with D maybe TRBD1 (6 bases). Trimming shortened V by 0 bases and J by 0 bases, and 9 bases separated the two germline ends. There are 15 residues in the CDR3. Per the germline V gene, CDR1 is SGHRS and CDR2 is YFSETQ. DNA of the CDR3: TGCGCCAGCAGCTTGGGGACAGATACTAACTATGGCTACACCTTC. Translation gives CASSLGTDTNYGYTF.

The DNA for the CDR3 is TGCGCCAGCAGCTTGGCCAGGACAGGGTCTGGCTACACCTTC. It codes for CASSLARTGSGYTF. This rearrangement joins TRBV5-1 to TRBJ1-2, with 8 bases aligning to TRBD1. The germline CDR1 and CDR2 sequences are SGHRS and YFSETQ. The CDR3 extends over 14 amino acids. The ends lost 0 bases at V and 7 bases at J; junction bases unmatched: 5.

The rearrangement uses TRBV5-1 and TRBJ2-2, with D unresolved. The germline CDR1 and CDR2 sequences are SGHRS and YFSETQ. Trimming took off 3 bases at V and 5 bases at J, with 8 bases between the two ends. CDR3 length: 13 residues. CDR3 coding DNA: TGCGCCAGCAGCTCCCTTGTTACCGGGGAGCTGTTTTTT. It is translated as CASSSLVTGELFF.

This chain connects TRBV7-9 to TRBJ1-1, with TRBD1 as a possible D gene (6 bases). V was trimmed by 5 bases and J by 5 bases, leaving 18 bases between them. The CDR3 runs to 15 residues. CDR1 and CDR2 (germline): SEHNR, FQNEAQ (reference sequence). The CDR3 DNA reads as TGTGCCAGCAGCAATGCAGGGGCGCGAGGGACTGAAGCTTTCTTT. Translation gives CASSNAGARGTEAFF.

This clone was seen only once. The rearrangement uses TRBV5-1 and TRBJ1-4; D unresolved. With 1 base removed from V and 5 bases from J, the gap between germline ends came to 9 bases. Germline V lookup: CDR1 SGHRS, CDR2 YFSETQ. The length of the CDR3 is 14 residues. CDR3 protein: CASSLTAKNEKLFF. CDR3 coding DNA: TGCGCCAGCAGCTTGACAGCCAAGAATGAAAAACTGTTTTTT.

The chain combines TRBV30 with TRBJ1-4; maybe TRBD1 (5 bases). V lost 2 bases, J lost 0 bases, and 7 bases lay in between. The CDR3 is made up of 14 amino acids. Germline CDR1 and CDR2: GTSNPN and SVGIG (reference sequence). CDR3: CAWSSTATNEKLFF. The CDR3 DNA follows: TGTGCCTGGAGTTCGACAGCAACTAATGAAAAACTGTTTTTT.

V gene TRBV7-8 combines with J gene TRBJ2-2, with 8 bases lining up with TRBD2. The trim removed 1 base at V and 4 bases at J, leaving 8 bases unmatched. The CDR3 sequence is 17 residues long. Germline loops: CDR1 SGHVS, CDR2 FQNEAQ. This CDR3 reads CASSLGASGGVTGELFF. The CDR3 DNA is TGTGCCAGCAGCTTAGGTGCAAGCGGGGGAGTCACCGGGGAGCTGTTTTTT.

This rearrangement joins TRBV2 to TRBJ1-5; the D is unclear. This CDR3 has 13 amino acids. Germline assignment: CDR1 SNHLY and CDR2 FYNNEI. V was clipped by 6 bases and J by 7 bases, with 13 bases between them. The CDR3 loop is CASSIAATQPQHF. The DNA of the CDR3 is TGTGCCAGCAGCATTGCGGCGACCCAGCCCCAGCATTTT. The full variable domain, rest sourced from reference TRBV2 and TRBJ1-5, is EPEVTQTPSHQVTQMGQEVILRCVPISNHLYFYWYRQILGQKVEFLVSFYNNEISEKSEIFDDQFSVERPDGSNFTLKIRSTKLEDSAMYFCASSIAATQPQHFGDGTRLSIL.

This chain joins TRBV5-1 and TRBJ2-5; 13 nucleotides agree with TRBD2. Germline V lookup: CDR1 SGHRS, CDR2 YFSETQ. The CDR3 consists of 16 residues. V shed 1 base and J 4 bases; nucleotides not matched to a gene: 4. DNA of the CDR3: TGCGCCAGCAGCTTGACTAGCGGGGGGGCTGGAGAGACCCAGTACTTC. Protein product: CASSLTSGGAGETQYF.

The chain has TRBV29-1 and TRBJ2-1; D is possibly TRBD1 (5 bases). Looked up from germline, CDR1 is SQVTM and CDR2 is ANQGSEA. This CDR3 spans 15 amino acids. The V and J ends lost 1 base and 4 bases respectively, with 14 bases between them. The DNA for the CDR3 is TGCAGCGTTGAAGCGATATACAGGAGTTACAATGAGCAGTTCTTC. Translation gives CSVEAIYRSYNEQFF.

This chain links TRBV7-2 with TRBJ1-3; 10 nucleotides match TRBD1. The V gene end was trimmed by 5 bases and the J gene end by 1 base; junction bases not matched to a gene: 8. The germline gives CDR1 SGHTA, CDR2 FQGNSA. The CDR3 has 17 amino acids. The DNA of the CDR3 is TGTGCCAGCAGCGCGACGGGACAGGGGTGGTCTGGAAACACCATATATTTT. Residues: CASSATGQGWSGNTIYF. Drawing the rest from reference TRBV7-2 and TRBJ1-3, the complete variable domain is GAGVSQSPSNKVTEKGKDVELRCDPISGHTALYWYRQSLGQGLEFLIYFQGNSAPDKSGLPSDRFSAERTGGSVSTLTIQRTQQEDSAVYLCASSATGQGWSGNTIYFGEGSWLTVV.

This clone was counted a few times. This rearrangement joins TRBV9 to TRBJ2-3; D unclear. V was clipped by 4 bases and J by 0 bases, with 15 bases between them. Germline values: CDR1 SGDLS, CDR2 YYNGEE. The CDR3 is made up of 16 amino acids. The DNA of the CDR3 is TGTGCCAGCAGCTATCGTAGTCTCAGGAGCACAGATACGCAGTATTTT. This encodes CASSYRSLRSTDTQYF.

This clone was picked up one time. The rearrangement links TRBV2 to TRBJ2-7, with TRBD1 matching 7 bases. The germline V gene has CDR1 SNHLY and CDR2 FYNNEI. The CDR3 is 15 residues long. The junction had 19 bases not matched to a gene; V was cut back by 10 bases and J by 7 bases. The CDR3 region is CATKRDSLLHREQYV. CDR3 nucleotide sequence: TGTGCCACAAAAAGGGACAGTCTCCTTCATCGGGAGCAGTACGTC.